The 23 T cell receptor beta chains presented below share a single source sample, sequenced in a study of blood T cell repertoires in COVID-19. The table came from immunoSEQ multiplex PCR; TCRdb's copy has only in-frame clones and leaves some out. The table records 150,000 to 200,000 clones, approximately 90% of them present only once. Specimen: peripheral blood. Receptor source: a man aged 60-69 years with active or convalescent COVID-19.

This chain joins TRBV14 and TRBJ2-1, with D uncertain. CDR3 length: 11 residues. V was clipped by 4 bases and J by 7 bases, with 5 bases between them. Germline CDR1 SGHDN, CDR2 FVKESK. The CDR3 sequence is CASSLTNEQFF. The CDR3 DNA reads as TGTGCCAGCAGCCTAACAAATGAGCAGTTCTTC.

This clone showed up just a few times. The rearrangement links TRBV9 to TRBJ1-1, with TRBD1 identical over 7 bases. In germline, CDR1 is SGDLS, CDR2 YYNGEE. CDR3 length: 14 residues. The V segment lost 4 bases and the J segment 1 base; nucleotides outside the gene matches: 4. This CDR3 reads CASSSPGGNTEAFF. DNA for the CDR3: TGTGCCAGCAGCTCACCAGGGGGGAACACTGAAGCTTTCTTT.

This chain connects TRBV29-1 to TRBJ2-3; TRBD2 might be the D (6 bases). The V end lost 7 bases, the J end lost 5 bases, and 13 bases lay between the germline ends. The CDR3 totals 12 residues. In germline, CDR1 is SQVTM, CDR2 ANQGSEA. DNA of the CDR3: TGCAGCGCGGGGGACGGGGGAGATACGCAGTATTTT. Translation gives CSAGDGGDTQYF.

The chain is built from TRBV6-4 and TRBJ2-1; no reliable D call. Germline V lookup: CDR1 MRHNA, CDR2 SNTAGT. V was trimmed by 8 bases and J by 2 bases, leaving 13 bases between them. CDR3 length equals 14 residues. The CDR3 spells CASEQARTYNEQFF. The DNA for the CDR3 is TGTGCCAGCGAGCAAGCAAGAACCTACAATGAGCAGTTCTTC.

The J gene is TRBJ1-6, the V gene TRBV10-2, with TRBD1 matching 8 bases. The CDR3 covers 14 residues. Germline lookup yields CDR1 WSHSY and CDR2 SAAADI. Trimming took 5 bases from V and 9 from J; bases not matched to a gene: 6. Here the CDR3 DNA reads TGCGCCAGCAGTCAGCGGACAGGGCCTTCACCCCTCCACTTT. This codes for CASSQRTGPSPLHF.

The CDR3: CASSAGESGANVLTF. CDR3 in DNA: TGCGCCAGCAGCGCGGGGGAGTCTGGGGCCAACGTCCTGACTTTC. The chain is built from TRBV5-1 and TRBJ2-6; TRBD2 matches 7 bases. Germline-derived CDR1 and CDR2 are SGHRS and YFSETQ. Trimming at V came to 4 bases and at J to 1 base, leaving 2 bases not matched to a gene. This CDR3 has 15 amino acids.

CDR3 protein: CASSRDMNTEAFF. CDR3 coding DNA: TGTGCCAGCAGCCGGGACATGAACACTGAAGCTTTCTTT. This chain connects TRBV7-9 to TRBJ1-1, with a tentative D call TRBD1 (6 bases). Germline CDR1 reads SEHNR; CDR2 reads FQNEAQ (reference sequence). This CDR3 has 13 residues. Deletions cut 5 bases from V and 0 bases from J, with 7 bases between.

This chain joins TRBV5-6 and TRBJ1-1; 10 nucleotides align to TRBD1. There are 14 residues in the CDR3. The trim removed 4 bases at V and 5 bases at J, leaving 5 bases unmatched. Germline loops: CDR1 SGHDT, CDR2 YYEEEE. In DNA, the CDR3 is TGTGCCAGCAGCGCGGGACAGGGGTGGACTGAAGCTTTCTTT. This gives the protein CASSAGQGWTEAFF.

A single count supports this clone. This chain uses TRBV7-6 with TRBJ1-3, with 9 positions matching TRBD1. Per the germline V gene, CDR1 is SGHVS and CDR2 is FNYEAQ. Trimming removed 3 bases from V and 0 bases from J; junction bases left unmatched: 3. The CDR3 has 16 amino acids. CDR3 residues: CASSLAGQGSGNTIYF. The CDR3 nucleotides are TGTGCCAGCAGCTTGGCGGGACAGGGCTCTGGAAACACCATATATTTT.

The CDR3 here is CATSRDYRGDALEQYF. The CDR3 DNA follows: TGTGCCACCAGCAGAGATTACCGGGGGGATGCTTTGGAGCAGTACTTC. This chain connects TRBV15 to TRBJ2-7, with TRBD2 identical over 7 bases. The germline V gene encodes CDR1 LNHNV and CDR2 YYDKDF (reference sequence). With 0 bases clipped from V and 7 bases from J, the junction kept 12 bases outside the gene matches. The length of the CDR3 is 16 residues.

Of note for this clone: At the DNA level, this CDR3 is encoded by other sequences in the same sample as well. The CDR3 is CASSYPGNTEAFF. CDR3 in DNA: TGTGCCAGCAGTTACCCGGGGAACACTGAAGCTTTCTTT. The rearrangement links TRBV6-5 to TRBJ1-1; D call uncertain. This CDR3 contains 13 residues. The V end lost 2 bases, the J end lost 1 base, and 5 bases lay between the germline ends. CDR1 MNHEY and CDR2 SVGAGI come from the germline V gene.

This clone was seen only once. The chain joins TRBV28 to TRBJ1-1; 7 nucleotides align to TRBD1. Germline trimming cut 3 bases from V and 1 base from J; bases unmatched to any gene: 11. Germline V gives CDR1 MDHEN, CDR2 SYDVKM. The CDR3 spans 17 residues. CDR3 coding DNA: TGTGCCAGCAGTTTTGAGGGCCTCCGACAGGGGAACACTGAAGCTTTCTTT. The encoded protein is CASSFEGLRQGNTEAFF.

This chain uses TRBV9 with TRBJ1-2; a possible D gene is TRBD1 (5 bases). V lost 0 bases and J lost 7, with 13 bases in between. Germline V gene data show CDR1 as SGDLS and CDR2 as YYNGEE. The CDR3 covers 14 residues. CDR3 amino acids: CASSVDGSQGGYTF. The CDR3 nucleotides read TGTGCCAGCAGCGTAGACGGGTCCCAGGGTGGCTACACCTTC.

The chain has TRBV5-4 and TRBJ2-7; D gene unclear. The V gene lost 1 base and the J gene lost 2 bases, with 16 bases spanning the gap. This CDR3 is 16 amino acids long. From germline, CDR1 is SGHNT and CDR2 YYREEE (reference sequence). CDR3 bases: TGTGCCAGCAGCTTGTCTGGTTCGGGTGGCCCCTACGAGCAGTACTTC. Its translation: CASSLSGSGGPYEQYF.

V gene TRBV27 combines with J gene TRBJ1-5; D is ambiguous. V gave up 5 bases and J gave up 1 base, with 15 bases separating them. Looked up from germline, CDR1 is MNHEY and CDR2 is SMNVEV (reference sequence). The CDR3 is 16 amino acids. The CDR3 reads CASSPNPGGSNQPQHF. In nucleotides, the CDR3 is TGTGCCAGCAGTCCAAACCCGGGAGGGAGCAATCAGCCCCAGCATTTT.

The gene calls are TRBV7-2 and TRBJ1-2, with D possibly TRBD1 on 5 matching bases. Trimming left V 2 bases short and J 8 bases short, with 12 bases between. The CDR3 contains 13 residues. Per the germline V gene, CDR1 is SGHTA and CDR2 is FQGNSA. CDR3 nucleotide sequence: TGTGCCAGCAGCTTAACAGGCCCCGGGGGCTACACCTTC. Its protein product is CASSLTGPGGYTF.

This sequence joins TRBV3-1 (or the pseudogene TRBV3-2) and TRBJ1-3, with D possibly being TRBD1 (6 bases). Germline loops: CDR1 LGHDT, CDR2 YNNKEL (reference sequence). The CDR3 has 14 amino acids. With 5 bases removed from V and 6 bases from J, the gap between germline ends came to 14 bases. CDR3 in amino acids: CASSLQGSENTIYF. CDR3 DNA: TGTGCCAGCAGCTTACAGGGCAGCGAAAACACCATATATTTT.

The chain carries TRBV11-2 and TRBJ2-3, with a weak D call TRBD2 (5 bases). This CDR3 has 12 amino acids. The V end lost 8 bases, the J end lost 6 bases, and 12 bases lay between the germline ends. Germline CDR1 SGHAT, CDR2 FQNNGV. The CDR3 sequence is CASEGRRDTQYF. Here the CDR3 DNA reads TGTGCCAGCGAGGGCAGGAGGGATACGCAGTATTTT.

This clone was detected only a few times. The rearrangement links TRBV5-4 to TRBJ1-2, with D perhaps matching TRBD1 (6 bases). The V gene's germline CDR1 is SGHNT and CDR2 YYREEE (reference sequence). Trimming cost V 4 bases and J 4 bases, with 17 bases left between them. The CDR3 covers 15 residues. The CDR3, as DNA: TGTGCCAGCAGCCCCCAGGGGATGAGCGGCTATGGCTACACCTTC. Protein sequence: CASSPQGMSGYGYTF.

The V gene is TRBV6-5, the J gene TRBJ2-7; D is unresolved. Germline V gene lookup returns CDR1 MNHEY and CDR2 SVGAGI. The CDR3 length is 13 residues. The V end lost 6 bases, the J end lost 4 bases, and 13 bases lay between the germline ends. CDR3 coding DNA: TGTGCCAGCAGCCTCTACCCCAGGTACGAGCAGTACTTC. This codes for CASSLYPRYEQYF.

This clone was observed a handful of times. The chain is built from TRBV5-1 and TRBJ1-5, with no clear D. The CDR3 covers 20 residues. Looked up from germline, CDR1 is SGHRS and CDR2 is YFSETQ. The V gene lost 2 bases and the J gene lost 0 bases, with 24 bases spanning the gap. The CDR3 bases are TGCGCCAGCAGCTTAGGTCGCGGAGACCGAGAAAGTTATAGCAATCAGCCCCAGCATTTT. Amino acids: CASSLGRGDRESYSNQPQHF. Using reference TRBV5-1 and TRBJ1-5 for the parts outside the CDR3, the full variable domain is KAGVTQTPRYLIKTRGQQVTLSCSPISGHRSVSWYQQTPGQGLQFLFEYFSETQRNKGNFPGRFSGRQFSNSRSEMNVSTLELGDSALYLCASSLGRGDRESYSNQPQHFGDGTRLSIL.

V is TRBV24-1 and J is TRBJ2-7, with a tentative D call TRBD1 (6 bases). V lost 3 bases and J 4 bases, leaving 9 bases between the germline ends. The germline V gene has CDR1 KGHDR and CDR2 SFDVKD. This CDR3 comprises 13 residues. The chain's CDR3 is CATSDTTGYEQYF. The CDR3 region has the DNA TGTGCCACCAGTGATACAACAGGGTACGAGCAGTACTTC.

The chain is built from TRBV5-6 and TRBJ2-3; D remains ambiguous. V lost 4 bases, J lost 7 bases, and 10 bases lay in between. CDR1 and CDR2 from the germline V gene are SGHDT and YYEEEE. The CDR3 totals 12 residues. DNA for the CDR3: TGTGCCAGCAGCATTGAACAGTATACGCAGTATTTT. It yields the protein CASSIEQYTQYF.